This paragraph covers one T cell receptor beta chain sequence. This CDR3 region has 12 residues. Germline CDR1 SQVTM, CDR2 ANQGSEA. V lost 5 bases and J lost 0, with 8 bases in between. The entry originates in a study of blood T cell repertoires in COVID-19. Study as a whole: Acute-phase and convalescent COVID-19 samples originated in the United States, Italy and Spain. The analysed material was cDNA or gDNA that came from T cells, B-cell-depleted T cells, or PBMCs.

Authors' processing steps: Nucleated cell number was recorded as an estimate derived from reference gene primer amplification. Libraries were prepared by immunoSEQ multiplex PCR; TCRdb keeps only in-frame clonotypes and omits some of them. The DNA gave D and trimming, while V, J and clone size come from that table. The sample has 86,000 or so clones, nearly 95% seen once. Source material: peripheral blood. The sequence came from a human donor with active COVID-19. The donor label of this sample is uncertain. The chain uses TRBV29-1 and TRBJ2-7; TRBD2 might be the D (5 bases). The CDR3 DNA is TGCAGCGTTAAACGGGACTCCTACGAGCAGTACTTC. Translation: CSVKRDSYEQYF.